This T cell receptor (beta chain) appears in the sequencing data of a study of T cell responses to AZD1222 COVID-19 vaccine (dated by TCRdb to the early 2020s). With respect to the entire study: TCR sequencing covered 233 trial participants: about 210 given two doses of AZD1222 and approximately 26 given two doses of MenACWY control vaccine. Trial participants were enrolled by age into subgroups of 18-55, 56-69 and 70-plus years, and about 150, 27 and 61 TCR-sequenced participants, respectively, were included in these subgroups.

The meaning of the sample's time point label: about 28 days (+/-7) after the second vaccine dose. Because spike-specific TCR depth and breadth did not differ between the two schedules, AZD1222 recipients who got a second dose at roughly 4 weeks were pooled with those who got a second dose at roughly 12 weeks. Vaccinee samples came from UK trials COV001 and COV002, including a single-blind randomized controlled phase 2/3 trial of AZD1222 (ChAdOx1 nCoV-19) in healthy adults. For TCRbeta chain sequencing, PBMC samples were collected from trial participants at day 0 and at day 28 after the second dose. There are 11 amino acids in the CDR3, from cysteine to phenylalanine inclusive. The entry retains the CDR3 DNA only, 33 bases that are in frame from base 1. The germline ends are 8 bases apart after V is trimmed by 5 bases and J by 7 bases. The CDR3 regions of human TCRbeta chains were subjected to immunosequencing. The paper's data handling went like this. TCRs in the repertoires were compared against a reference library of SARS-CoV-2-specific TCRs that had been generated with the MIRA antigen-specificity platform. Breadth was defined as the fraction of unique TCRs that were SARS-CoV-2-associated. Depth was defined as the fraction of total T cells that were SARS-CoV-2-associated. Each spike-specific TCR was assigned to its reactive spike region and to a CD4 or CD8 class using the MIRA data. Log10-transformed breadth and depth values were compared by one-way ANOVA with Sidak's multiple comparisons tests. Entries here come from immuneACCESS through TCRdb and include only in-frame sequences with V and J called. Some clones fail to appear in such tables; in the studies checked, an unresolved V gene covers under half of the shortfall, and the cause of the remainder is unknown. From that table come the V and J calls and clone size; the DNA was used to work out D and trimming. The sample table holds about 110,000 clones, of which about 95% were seen once. 2.9% of the sample comes from the top ten.

This clone appeared once. This clone's antigen is unknown. No much larger clonotype is one base removed from it; base qualities were not supplied. Findings and caveats that apply to the study as a whole: Epitopes outside the regions mutated in the B.1.351 and B.1.1.7 variants were reportedly recognized by nearly half of the unique spike-specific TCRs. The 56-69-year group was small, and its depth increase did not reach significance, likely because of low power. Because no day 14 peak-response samples were available, the repertoires could be characterized only after the peak T cell response. Only 5 to 7 AZD1222 recipients were SARS-CoV-2 seropositive at baseline, limiting conclusions about previously exposed vaccinees. Participants were mostly white British and included more females than males, and it was suggested by the authors that clonal diversity may have been underestimated. Vaccine-associated CD4 TCRs spanned the whole spike protein, with dominant responses in regions 160-218 and 743-854. Spike-specific TCR breadth and depth rose significantly after two AZD1222 doses compared with day 0 and with MenACWY recipients.

This specimen consisted of peripheral blood, obtained 28 days after the second AZD1222 dose. The chain uses TRBV12-3 or TRBV12-4 and TRBJ1-1, and perhaps TRBD1 as D gene, on 6 matching bases. The clonotype comes from an adult who received the AZD1222 COVID-19 vaccine. The base sequence is TGTGCCAGCAGTGGACAGTTTGAAGCTTTCTTT. Translation gives CASSGQFEAFF.